The source of this T cell receptor (beta chain) is a study of identical twins. TCRdb redid the calling of the 5' RACE reads with MiXCR, one entry per CDR3 protein. The table shows 1.5 million to 2 million distinct CDR3 sequences, with around 33% occurring only once. This clonotype was detected ten times or more. The antigen is undetermined. Study-wide findings and caveats: Within monozygotic twins, out-of-frame TCR alpha sharing was underestimated by the models. In beta out-of-frame sequences, the excess sharing between twins was weaker. Conclusions were based on cross-sectional statistical analysis, without following the same donors.

Healthy Caucasians alone served as donors. The specimen sequenced was cord blood. The TCR originated in a newborn girl in good health.

The CDR3 sequence is CASSLVTGSETQYF. For the CDR3, the DNA is TGTGCCAGCAGTTTGGTAACCGGGTCGGAGACCCAGTACTTC. V gene TRBV27 combines with J gene TRBJ2-5; unclear D gene. This CDR3 contains 14 residues. Trimming removed 3 bases from V and 5 bases from J, with 13 bases in between. CDR1 is MNHEY, CDR2 SMNVEV, per germline (reference sequence).